This T cell receptor beta chain was observed in a study of human T cells and chemical hapten exposure. Germline trimming cut 4 bases from V and 0 bases from J; bases unmatched to any gene: 1. Germline loops: CDR1 LGHDT, CDR2 YNNKEL (reference sequence). The CDR3 has 16 amino acids. The time point: pre-sensitization, week 0. The treatment: therapeutic diphenylcyclopropenone sensitization with weekly scalp DPC. TCRdb called the RACE reads again in MiXCR, with one record for every CDR3 protein. The data hold 62,000 or so distinct CDR3 sequences, with roughly 9.8% observed a single time. This clonotype came up many times.

The clonotype was recovered from a woman between 45 and 65 years old with alopecia areata. Some clones in this sample may be carry-over from other donors' samples. The input for sequencing was whole blood, taken in connection with sensitization to the hapten diphenylcyclopropenone (DPC). The chain uses TRBV3-1 and TRBJ2-1; 12 positions agree with TRBD2. CDR3 amino acids: CASSRLAGVSYNEQFF. The CDR3 DNA reads as TGTGCCAGCAGCCGACTAGCGGGAGTCTCCTACAATGAGCAGTTCTTC.